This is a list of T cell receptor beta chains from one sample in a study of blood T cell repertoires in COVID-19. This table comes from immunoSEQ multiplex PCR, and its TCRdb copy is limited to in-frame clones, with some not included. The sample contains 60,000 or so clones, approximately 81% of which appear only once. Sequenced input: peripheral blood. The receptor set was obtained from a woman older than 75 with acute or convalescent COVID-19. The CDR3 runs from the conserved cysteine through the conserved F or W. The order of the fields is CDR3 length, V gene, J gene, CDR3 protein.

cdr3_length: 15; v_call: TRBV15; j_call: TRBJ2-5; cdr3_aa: CATSRGTDPQETQYF
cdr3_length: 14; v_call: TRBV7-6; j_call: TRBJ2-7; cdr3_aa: CASSSQTGAYEQYF
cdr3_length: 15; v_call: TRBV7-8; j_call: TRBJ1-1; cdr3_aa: CASSLRPQQGVEAFF
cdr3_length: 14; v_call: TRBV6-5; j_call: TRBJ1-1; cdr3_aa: CASSKTGGVTEAFF
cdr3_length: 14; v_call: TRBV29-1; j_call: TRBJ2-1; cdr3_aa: CSVYDRGVGNEQFF
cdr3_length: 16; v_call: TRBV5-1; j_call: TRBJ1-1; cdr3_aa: CASSLGGRGLDTEAFF
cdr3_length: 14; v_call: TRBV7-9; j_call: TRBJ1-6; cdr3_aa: CASSLGQGKSPLHF
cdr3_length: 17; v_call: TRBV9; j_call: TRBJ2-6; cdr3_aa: CASSVVRGSSGANVLTF
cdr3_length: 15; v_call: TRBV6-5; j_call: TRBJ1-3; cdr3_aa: CASNLRTPGGNTIYF
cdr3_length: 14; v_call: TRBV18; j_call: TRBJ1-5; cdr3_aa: CASSPGQGYQPQHF
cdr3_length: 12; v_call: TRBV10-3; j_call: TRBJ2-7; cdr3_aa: CAIRDRTYEQYF
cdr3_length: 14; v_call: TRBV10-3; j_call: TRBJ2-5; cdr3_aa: CAISVFRDQETQYF
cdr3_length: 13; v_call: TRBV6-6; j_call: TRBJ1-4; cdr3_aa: CASSNLLGGRLFF
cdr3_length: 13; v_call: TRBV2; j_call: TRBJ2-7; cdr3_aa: CASSVTGKYEQYF
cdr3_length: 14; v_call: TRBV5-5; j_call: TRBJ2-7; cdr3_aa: CASSRWTDSYEQYF
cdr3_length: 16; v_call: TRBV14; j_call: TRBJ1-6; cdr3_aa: CASSQHPGQGVSPLHF
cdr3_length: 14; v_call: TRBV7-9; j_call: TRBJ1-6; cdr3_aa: CASSRQGNNSPLHF
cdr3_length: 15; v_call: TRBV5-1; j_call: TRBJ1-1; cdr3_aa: CASSSRTGGEDRAFF
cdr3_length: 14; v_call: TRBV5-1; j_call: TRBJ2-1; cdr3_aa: CASRTSGGYNEQFF
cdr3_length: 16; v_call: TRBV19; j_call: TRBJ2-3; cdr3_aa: CASGPKTGVHGDTQYF
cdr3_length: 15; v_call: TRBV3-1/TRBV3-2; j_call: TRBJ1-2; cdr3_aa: CASSQNAQVFYGYTF
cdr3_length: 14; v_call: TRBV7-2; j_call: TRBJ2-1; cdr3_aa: CASSRDRGGNEQFF
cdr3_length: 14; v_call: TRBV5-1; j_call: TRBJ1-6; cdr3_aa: CASSPDNNNSPLHF
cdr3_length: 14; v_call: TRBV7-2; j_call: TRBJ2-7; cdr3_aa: CASSLSGGGYEQYF
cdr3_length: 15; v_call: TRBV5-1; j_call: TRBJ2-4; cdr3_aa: CASSPSVRVLNIQYF
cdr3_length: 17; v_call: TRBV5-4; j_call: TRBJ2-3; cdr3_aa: CASSPGGGAGDLKGQYF
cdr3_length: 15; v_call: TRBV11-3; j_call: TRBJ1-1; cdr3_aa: CASSLAHRADTEAFF
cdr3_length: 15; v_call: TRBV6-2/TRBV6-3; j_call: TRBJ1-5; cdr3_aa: CASSDTGGGGQPQHF
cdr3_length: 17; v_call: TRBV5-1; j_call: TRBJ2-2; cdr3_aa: CASSLAWGTGGSGELFF
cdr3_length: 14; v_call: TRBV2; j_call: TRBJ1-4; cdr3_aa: CASRRPDPNEKLFF
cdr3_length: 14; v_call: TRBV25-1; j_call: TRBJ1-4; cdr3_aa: CASSATGEYEKLFF
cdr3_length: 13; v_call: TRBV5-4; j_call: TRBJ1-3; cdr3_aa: CATGTESGNTIYF
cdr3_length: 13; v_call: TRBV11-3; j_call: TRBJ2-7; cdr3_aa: CASSRSGQNEQYF
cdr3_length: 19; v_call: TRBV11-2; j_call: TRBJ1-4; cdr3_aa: CASSPRHRRLVTTNEKLFF
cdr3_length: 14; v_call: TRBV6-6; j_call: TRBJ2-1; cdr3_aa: CASRDRGGKNEQFF
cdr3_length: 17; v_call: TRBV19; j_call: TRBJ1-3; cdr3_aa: CASALRPGEISGNTIYF
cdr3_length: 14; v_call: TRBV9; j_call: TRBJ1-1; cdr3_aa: CASSAIITSTEAFF
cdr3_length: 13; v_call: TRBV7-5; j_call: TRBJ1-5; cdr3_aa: CARSWGGYQPQHF
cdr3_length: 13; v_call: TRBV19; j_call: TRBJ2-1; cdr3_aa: CASSIDATGHRFF
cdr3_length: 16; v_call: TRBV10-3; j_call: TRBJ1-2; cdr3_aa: CAISEGTLINNYGYTF
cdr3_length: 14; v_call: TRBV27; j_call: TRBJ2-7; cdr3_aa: CASSPTRTAPQQYF
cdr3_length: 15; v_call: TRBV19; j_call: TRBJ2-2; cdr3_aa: CASRSGGSNTGELFF
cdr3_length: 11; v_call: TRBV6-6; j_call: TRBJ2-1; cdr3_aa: CASSGGSEQFF
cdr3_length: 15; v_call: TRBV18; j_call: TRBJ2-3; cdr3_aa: CASSPGGGGTDTQYF
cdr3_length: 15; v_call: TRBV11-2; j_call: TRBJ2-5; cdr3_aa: CASSSAAGGLETQYF
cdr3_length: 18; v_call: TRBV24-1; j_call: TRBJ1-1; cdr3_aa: CATSDLPGQLNVNTEAFF
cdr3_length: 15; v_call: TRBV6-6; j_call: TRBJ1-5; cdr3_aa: CASSYGQGADQPQHF
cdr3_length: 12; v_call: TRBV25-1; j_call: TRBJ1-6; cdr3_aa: CASSDYNSPLHF